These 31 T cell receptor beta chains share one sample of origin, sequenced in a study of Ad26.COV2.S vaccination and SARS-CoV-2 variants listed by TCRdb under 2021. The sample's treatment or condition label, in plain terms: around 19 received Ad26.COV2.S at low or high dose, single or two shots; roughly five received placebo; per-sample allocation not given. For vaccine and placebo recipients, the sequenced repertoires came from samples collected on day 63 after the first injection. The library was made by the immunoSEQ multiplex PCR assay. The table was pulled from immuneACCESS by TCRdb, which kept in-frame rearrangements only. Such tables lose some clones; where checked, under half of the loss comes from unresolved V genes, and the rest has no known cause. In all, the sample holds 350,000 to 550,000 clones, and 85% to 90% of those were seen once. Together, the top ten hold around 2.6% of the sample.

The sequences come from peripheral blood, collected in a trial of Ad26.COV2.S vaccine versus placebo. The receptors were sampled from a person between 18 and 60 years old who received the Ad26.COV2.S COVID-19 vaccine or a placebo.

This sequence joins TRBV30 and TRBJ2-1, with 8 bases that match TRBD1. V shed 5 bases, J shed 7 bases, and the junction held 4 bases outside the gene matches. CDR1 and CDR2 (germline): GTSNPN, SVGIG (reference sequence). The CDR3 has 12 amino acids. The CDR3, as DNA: TGTGCCTGGGGACGACAGGGGAATGAGCAGTTCTTC. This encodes CAWGRQGNEQFF.

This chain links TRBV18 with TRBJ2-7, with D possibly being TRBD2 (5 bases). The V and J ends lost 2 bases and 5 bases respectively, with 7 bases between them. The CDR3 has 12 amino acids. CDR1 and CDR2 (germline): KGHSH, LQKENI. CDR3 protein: CASSPEGDEQYV. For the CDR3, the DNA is TGTGCCAGCTCACCAGAGGGCGACGAGCAGTACGTC.

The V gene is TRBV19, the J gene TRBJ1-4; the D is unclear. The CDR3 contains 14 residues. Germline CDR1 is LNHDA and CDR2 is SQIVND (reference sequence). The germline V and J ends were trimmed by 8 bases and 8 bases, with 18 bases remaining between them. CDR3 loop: CASHTLGVEEKLFF. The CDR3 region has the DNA TGTGCCAGTCATACGCTCGGGGTGGAGGAAAAACTGTTTTTT.

The CDR3: CASSLAGRVYEQYV. The CDR3 bases are TGTGCCAGCAGCTTAGCGGGGAGAGTCTACGAGCAGTACGTC. The V gene is TRBV11-3, the J gene TRBJ2-7; tentative D call: TRBD2 (5 bases). This CDR3 region has 14 residues. CDR1 and CDR2 from the germline V gene are SGHNT and YENEEA. Trimming cost V 1 base and J 3 bases, with 10 bases left between them.

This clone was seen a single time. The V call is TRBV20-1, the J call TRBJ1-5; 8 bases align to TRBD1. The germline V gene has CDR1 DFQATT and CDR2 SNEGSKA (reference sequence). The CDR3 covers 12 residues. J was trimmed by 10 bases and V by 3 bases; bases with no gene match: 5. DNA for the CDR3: TGCAGTGCTAGTCAGGGGGCTGGTCCCCAGCATTTT. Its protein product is CSASQGAGPQHF.

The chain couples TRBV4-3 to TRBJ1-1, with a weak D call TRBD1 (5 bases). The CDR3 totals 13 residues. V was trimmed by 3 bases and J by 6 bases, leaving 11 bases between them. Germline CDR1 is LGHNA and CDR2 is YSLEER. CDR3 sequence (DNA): TGCGCCAGCAGCCAGGGGCAAAGCGCTGAAGCTTTCTTT. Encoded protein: CASSQGQSAEAFF.

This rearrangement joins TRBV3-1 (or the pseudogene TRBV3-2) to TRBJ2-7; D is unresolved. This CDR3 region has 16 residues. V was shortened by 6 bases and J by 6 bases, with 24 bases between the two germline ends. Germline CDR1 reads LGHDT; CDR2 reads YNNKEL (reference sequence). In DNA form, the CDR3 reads TGTGCCAGCAGGCAAACTTACACGAATCCCACCCCCGAGCAGTACGTC. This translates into CASRQTYTNPTPEQYV.

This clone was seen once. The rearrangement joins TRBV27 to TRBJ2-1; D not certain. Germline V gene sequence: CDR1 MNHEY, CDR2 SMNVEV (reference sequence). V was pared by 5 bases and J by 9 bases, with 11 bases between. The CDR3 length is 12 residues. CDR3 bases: TGTGCCAGCAGTGCCTCCTTGGGTGAGCAGTTCTTC. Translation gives CASSASLGEQFF.

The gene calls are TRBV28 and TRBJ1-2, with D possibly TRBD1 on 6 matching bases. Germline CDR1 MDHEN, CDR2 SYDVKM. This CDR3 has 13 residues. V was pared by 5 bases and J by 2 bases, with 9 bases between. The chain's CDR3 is CASSRDTNYGYTF. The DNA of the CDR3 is TGTGCCAGCAGTCGGGACACCAACTATGGCTACACCTTC.

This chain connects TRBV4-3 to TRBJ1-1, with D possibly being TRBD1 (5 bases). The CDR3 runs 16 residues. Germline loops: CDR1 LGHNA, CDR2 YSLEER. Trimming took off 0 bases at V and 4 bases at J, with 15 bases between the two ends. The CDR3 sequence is CASSQEGGAWVTEAFF. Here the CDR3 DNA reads TGCGCCAGCAGCCAAGAGGGAGGGGCGTGGGTCACTGAAGCTTTCTTT.

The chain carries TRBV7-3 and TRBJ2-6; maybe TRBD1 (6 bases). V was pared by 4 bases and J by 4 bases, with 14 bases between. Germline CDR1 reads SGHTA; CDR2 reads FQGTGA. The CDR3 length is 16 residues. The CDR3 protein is CASSSLRGAGANVLTF. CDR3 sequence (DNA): TGTGCCAGCAGCTCCCTCAGGGGTGCGGGGGCCAACGTCCTGACTTTC. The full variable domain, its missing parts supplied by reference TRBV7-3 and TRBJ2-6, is GAGVSQTPSNKVTEKGKYVELRCDPISGHTALYWYRQSLGQGPEFLIYFQGTGAADDSGLPNDRFFAVRPEGSVSTLKIQRTERGDSAVYLCASSSLRGAGANVLTFGAGSRLTVL.

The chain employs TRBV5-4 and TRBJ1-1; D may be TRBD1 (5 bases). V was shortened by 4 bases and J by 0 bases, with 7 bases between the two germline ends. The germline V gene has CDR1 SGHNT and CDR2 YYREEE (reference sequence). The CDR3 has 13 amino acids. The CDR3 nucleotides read TGTGCCAGCAGCGGCAGGGTGAACACTGAAGCTTTCTTT. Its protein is CASSGRVNTEAFF.

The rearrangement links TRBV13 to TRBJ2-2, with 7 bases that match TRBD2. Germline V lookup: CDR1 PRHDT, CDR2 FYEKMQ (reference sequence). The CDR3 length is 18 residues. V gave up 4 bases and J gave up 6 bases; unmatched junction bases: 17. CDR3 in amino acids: CASSSTRDYPIAPGELFF. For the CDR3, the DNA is TGTGCCAGCAGCTCAACCCGGGACTATCCTATTGCGCCCGGGGAGCTGTTTTTT.

The CDR3: CASSWDRLDTDTQYF. Here the CDR3 DNA reads TGTGCCAGCAGTTGGGACCGCCTGGACACAGATACGCAGTATTTT. This chain links TRBV28 with TRBJ2-3, with D perhaps given as TRBD1 or TRBD2 (5 bases each). The CDR3 consists of 15 residues. The germline V gene encodes CDR1 MDHEN and CDR2 SYDVKM. The V end lost 4 bases, the J end lost 2 bases, and 13 bases lay between the germline ends.

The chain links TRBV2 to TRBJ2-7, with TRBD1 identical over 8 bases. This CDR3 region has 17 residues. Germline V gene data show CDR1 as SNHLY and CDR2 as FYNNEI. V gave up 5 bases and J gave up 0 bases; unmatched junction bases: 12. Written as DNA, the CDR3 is TGTGCCAGCAGTTATTCCCTAAGAACAGGGGGCTCCTACGAGCAGTACTTC. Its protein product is CASSYSLRTGGSYEQYF.

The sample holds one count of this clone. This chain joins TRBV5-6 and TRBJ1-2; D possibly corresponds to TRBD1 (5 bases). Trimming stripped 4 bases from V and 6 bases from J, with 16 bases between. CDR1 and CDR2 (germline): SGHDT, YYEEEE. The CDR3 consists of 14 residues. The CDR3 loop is CASSTGTGLDGYTF. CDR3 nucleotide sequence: TGTGCCAGCAGCACCGGGACGGGGTTAGATGGCTACACCTTC. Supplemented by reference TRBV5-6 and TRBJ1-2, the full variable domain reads DAGVTQSPTHLIKTRGQQVTLRCSPKSGHDTVSWYQQALGQGPQFIFQYYEEEERQRGNFPDRFSGHQFPNYSSELNVNALLLGDSALYLCASSTGTGLDGYTFGSGTRLTVV.

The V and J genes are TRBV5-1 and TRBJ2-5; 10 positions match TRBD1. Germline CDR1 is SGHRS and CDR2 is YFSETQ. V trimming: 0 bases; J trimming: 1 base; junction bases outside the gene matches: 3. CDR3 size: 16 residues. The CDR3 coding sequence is TGCGCCAGCAGCTTGGCGGACAGGGGGGCCCAAGAGACCCAGTACTTC. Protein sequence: CASSLADRGAQETQYF.

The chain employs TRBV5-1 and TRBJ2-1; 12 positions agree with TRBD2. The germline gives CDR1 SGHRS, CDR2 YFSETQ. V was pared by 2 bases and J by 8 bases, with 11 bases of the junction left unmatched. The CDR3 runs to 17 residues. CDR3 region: CASSLPNLAGGSDEQFF. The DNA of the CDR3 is TGCGCCAGCAGCTTACCCAACCTAGCGGGAGGGTCGGATGAGCAGTTCTTC.

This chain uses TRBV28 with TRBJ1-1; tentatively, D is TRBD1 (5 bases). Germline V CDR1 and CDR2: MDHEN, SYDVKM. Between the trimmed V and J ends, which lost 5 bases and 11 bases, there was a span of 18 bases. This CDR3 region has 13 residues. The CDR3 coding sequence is TGTGCCAGCAGTCTCCCCCTCAGGGTGGATGCTTTCTTT. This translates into CASSLPLRVDAFF. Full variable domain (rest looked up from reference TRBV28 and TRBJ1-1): DVKVTQSSRYLVKRTGEKVFLECVQDMDHENMFWYRQDPGLGLRLIYFSYDVKMKEKGDIPEGYSVSREKKERFSLILESASTNQTSMYLCASSLPLRVDAFFGQGTRLTVV.

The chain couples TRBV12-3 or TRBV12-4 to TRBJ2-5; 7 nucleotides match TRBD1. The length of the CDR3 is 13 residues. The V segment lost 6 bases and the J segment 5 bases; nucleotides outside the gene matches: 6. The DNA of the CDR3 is TGTGCCAGCAGCCGACAGGGTGATGAGACCCAGTACTTC. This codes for CASSRQGDETQYF.

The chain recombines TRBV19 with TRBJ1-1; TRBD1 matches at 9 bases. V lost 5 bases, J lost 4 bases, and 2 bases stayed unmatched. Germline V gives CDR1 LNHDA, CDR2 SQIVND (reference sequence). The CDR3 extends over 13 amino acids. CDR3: CASSPQGATEAFF. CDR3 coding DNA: TGTGCCAGTAGTCCACAGGGGGCCACTGAAGCTTTCTTT.

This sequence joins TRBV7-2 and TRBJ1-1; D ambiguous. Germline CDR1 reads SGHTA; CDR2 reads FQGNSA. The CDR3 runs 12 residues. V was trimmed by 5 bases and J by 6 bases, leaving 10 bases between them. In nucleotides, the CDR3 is TGTGCCAGCAGCCCGAGAGCGGCTGAAGCTTTCTTT. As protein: CASSPRAAEAFF.

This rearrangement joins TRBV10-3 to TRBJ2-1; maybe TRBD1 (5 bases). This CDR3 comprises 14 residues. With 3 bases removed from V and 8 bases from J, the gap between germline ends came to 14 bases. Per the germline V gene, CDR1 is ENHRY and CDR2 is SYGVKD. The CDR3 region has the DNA TGTGCCATCAGTGATGGGGCACGGCCGGATGAGCAGTTCTTC. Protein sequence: CAISDGARPDEQFF.

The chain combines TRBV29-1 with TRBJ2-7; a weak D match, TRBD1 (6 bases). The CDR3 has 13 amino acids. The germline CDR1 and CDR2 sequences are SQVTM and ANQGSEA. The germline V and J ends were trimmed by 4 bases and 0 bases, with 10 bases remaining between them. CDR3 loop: CSVAQGSSYEQYF. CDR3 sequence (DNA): TGCAGCGTTGCACAGGGTAGCTCCTACGAGCAGTACTTC.

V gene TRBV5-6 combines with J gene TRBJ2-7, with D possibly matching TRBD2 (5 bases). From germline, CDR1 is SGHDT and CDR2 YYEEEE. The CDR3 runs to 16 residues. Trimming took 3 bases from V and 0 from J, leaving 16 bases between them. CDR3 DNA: TGTGCCAGCAGCTATGGACTCTCCCCCAGCTCCTACGAGCAGTACGTC. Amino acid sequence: CASSYGLSPSSYEQYV.

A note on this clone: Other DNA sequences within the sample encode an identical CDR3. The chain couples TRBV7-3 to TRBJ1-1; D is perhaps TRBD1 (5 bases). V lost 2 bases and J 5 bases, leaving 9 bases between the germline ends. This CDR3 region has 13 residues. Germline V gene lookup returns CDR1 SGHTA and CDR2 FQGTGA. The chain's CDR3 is CASSLGWGTEAFF. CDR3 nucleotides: TGTGCCAGCAGCTTAGGGTGGGGGACTGAAGCTTTCTTT.

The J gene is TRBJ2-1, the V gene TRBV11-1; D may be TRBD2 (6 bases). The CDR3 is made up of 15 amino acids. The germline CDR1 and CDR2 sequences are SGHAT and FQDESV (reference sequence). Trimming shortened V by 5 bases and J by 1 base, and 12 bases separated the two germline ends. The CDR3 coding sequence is TGTGCCAGCAGCCAGACCGGGGGTTCCTACAATGAGCAGTTCTTC. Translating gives CASSQTGGSYNEQFF. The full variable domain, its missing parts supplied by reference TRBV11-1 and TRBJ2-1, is EAEVAQSPRYKITEKSQAVAFWCDPISGHATLYWYRQILGQGPELLVQFQDESVVDDSQLPKDRFSAERLKGVDSTLKIQPAELGDSAMYLCASSQTGGSYNEQFFGPGTRLTVL.

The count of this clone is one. Written as DNA, the CDR3 is TGTGCCAGCAGCACCCTGCACCGGGAGCACCAAGAGACCCAGTACTTC. This codes for CASSTLHREHQETQYF. J is TRBJ2-5 and V is TRBV28, with a tentative D call TRBD2 (6 bases). The CDR3 consists of 16 residues. The ends were cut back, 6 bases at V and 0 bases at J, with 17 bases in the middle. CDR1 is MDHEN, CDR2 SYDVKM, per germline.

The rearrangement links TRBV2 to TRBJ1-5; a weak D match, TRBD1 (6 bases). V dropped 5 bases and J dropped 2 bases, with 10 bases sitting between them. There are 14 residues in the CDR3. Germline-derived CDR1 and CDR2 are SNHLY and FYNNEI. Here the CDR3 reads CASSRGVGNQPQHF. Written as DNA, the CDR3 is TGTGCCAGCAGTAGGGGGGTGGGCAATCAGCCCCAGCATTTT.

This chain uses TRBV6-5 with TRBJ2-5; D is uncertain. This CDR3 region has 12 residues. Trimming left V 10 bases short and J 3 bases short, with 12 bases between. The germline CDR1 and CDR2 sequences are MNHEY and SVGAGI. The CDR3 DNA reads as TGTGCCACGCGGACGGCCAAAGAGACCCAGTACTTC. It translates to CATRTAKETQYF.

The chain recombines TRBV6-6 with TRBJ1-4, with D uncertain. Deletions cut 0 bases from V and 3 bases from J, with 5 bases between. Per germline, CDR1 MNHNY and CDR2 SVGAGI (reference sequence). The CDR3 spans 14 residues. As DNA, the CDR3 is TGTGCCAGCAGTTACTCAGGACCTAATGAAAAACTGTTTTTT. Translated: CASSYSGPNEKLFF.